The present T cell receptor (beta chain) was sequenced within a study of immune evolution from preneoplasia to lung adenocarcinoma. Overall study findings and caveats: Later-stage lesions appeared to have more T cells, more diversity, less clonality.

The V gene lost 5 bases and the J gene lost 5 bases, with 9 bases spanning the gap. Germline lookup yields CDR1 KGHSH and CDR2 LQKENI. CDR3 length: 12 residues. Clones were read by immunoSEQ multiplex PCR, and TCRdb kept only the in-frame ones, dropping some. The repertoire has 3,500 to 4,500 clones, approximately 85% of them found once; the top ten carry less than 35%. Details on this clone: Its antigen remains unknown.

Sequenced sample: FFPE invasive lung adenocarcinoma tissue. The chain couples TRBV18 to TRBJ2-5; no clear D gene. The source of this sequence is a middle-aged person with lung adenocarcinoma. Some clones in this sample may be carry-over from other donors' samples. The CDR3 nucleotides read TGTGCCAGCTCAAGTCTCCGGGAGACCCAGTACTTC. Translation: CASSSLRETQYF.